The following is a T cell receptor (beta chain) sequence with its context. Only in-frame clones appear in the TCRdb table, and some are missing; sequencing was by immunoSEQ multiplex PCR. This repertoire shows 36,000 or so clones, around 80% found once; its top ten account for 3.5% to 4%. CDR1 and CDR2 (germline): SEHNR, FQNEAQ (reference sequence). The CDR3 runs to 14 residues. The V gene lost 2 bases and the J gene lost 5 bases, with 12 bases spanning the gap. This specimen comes from a study of chemoradiotherapy in HPV16-positive cancers. Looking at the study overall: A couple of HPV16-positive patients' cells yielded candidate HPV-specific clones and common motifs.

The sample in question was blood, obtained from a patient who underwent chemoradiotherapy. The rearrangement uses TRBV7-9 and TRBJ1-1, with D possibly TRBD1 on 6 matching bases. The clonotype originates from a human donor with HPV-associated anogenital cancer. The CDR3: CASSLFSGQTEAFF. CDR3 DNA sequence: TGTGCCAGCAGCTTATTTTCGGGACAAACTGAAGCTTTCTTT.